The 12 T cell receptor beta chains below come from one sample, sequenced in a study of vaccination and CD4 T cells after COVID-19. These TCRs are of unknown antigen specificity. As to treatment: roughly ten-day PBMC culture with coronavirus spike peptide pools or control peptides (ViraFEST assay). Unexposed donor CD4+ T cells predated the COVID-19 pandemic, collected 2011-2018. The Oncomine TCR Beta short-read assay was applied to DNA of cultured CD4+ T cells. TCRdb analysed the PCR reads with MiXCR anew, one entry per CDR3 protein. This sample has 8,000 to 9,000 distinct CDR3 sequences; less than 60% occur once, and the top ten carry 25% to 30%. The sample taken for sequencing was CD4+ T cells from blood, cultured in vitro. The receptors stem from a human donor in good health.

The rearrangement joins TRBV19 to TRBJ1-5; D is uncertain. Deletions cut 5 bases from V and 7 bases from J, with 18 bases between. The germline V gene has CDR1 LNHDA and CDR2 SQIVND (reference sequence). The CDR3 spans 15 residues. As DNA, the CDR3 is TGTGCCAGTAGTCCTTTAAACACTCCATTACAGCCCCAGCATTTT. This gives the protein CASSPLNTPLQPQHF.

This clonotype was observed a single time. The rearrangement joins TRBV24-1 to TRBJ2-2; 10 bases align to TRBD2. J lost 6 bases, V lost 4 bases, and 10 bases had no gene match. CDR1 KGHDR and CDR2 SFDVKD come from the germline V gene. This CDR3 contains 17 residues. CDR3: CATSDPLAGVGSGELFF. The DNA of the CDR3 is TGTGCCACCAGTGACCCCCTAGCGGGAGTGGGGTCCGGGGAGCTGTTTTTT.

The chain uses TRBV6-2 or TRBV6-3 and TRBJ2-3; TRBD2 matches 10 bases. The germline gives CDR1 MNHEY, CDR2 SVGEGT. The CDR3 is 16 residues long. Losses at the gene ends were 8 bases for V and 0 bases for J; bases not matched to a gene: 8. The CDR3 nucleotides are TGTGCCAGCTGTCGAGCGGGAGGGCCGAGCACAGATACGCAGTATTTT. The encoded protein is CASCRAGGPSTDTQYF.

This chain connects TRBV7-2 to TRBJ2-7; D gene uncertain. This CDR3 has 12 amino acids. V lost 5 bases and J 2 bases, leaving 7 bases between the germline ends. The V gene's germline CDR1 is SGHTA and CDR2 FQGNSA. DNA for the CDR3: TGTGCCAGCAGCCGTCCCACCTACGAGCAGTACTTC. Translation gives CASSRPTYEQYF.

The CDR3 nucleotides read TGTGCCAGCAGCAGCCTAGCGGGAGGCCGCACCGGGGAGCTGTTTTTT. Translating it yields CASSSLAGGRTGELFF. The rearrangement links TRBV21-1 to TRBJ2-2; no check of the table's D call, TRBD2, against the DNA was made. TRBV21-1 is a listed pseudogene. The CDR3 is made up of 16 amino acids.

The chain joins TRBV4-1 to TRBJ2-1, with TRBD1 matching 8 bases. The ends lost 4 bases at V and 7 bases at J; junction bases unmatched: 6. This CDR3 contains 14 residues. CDR1 and CDR2 from the germline V gene are MGHRA and YSYEKL. Written as DNA, the CDR3 is TGCGCCAGCAGCCGACACACAGGGGGGAATGAGCAGTTCTTC. It codes for CASSRHTGGNEQFF.

This clonotype was recorded a few times. The chain joins TRBV7-2 to TRBJ1-1; 7 positions match TRBD1. V shed 3 bases, J shed 4 bases, and the junction held 11 bases outside the gene matches. The CDR3 has 16 residues. Germline loops: CDR1 SGHTA, CDR2 FQGNSA. The CDR3 DNA follows: TGTGCCAGCAGCTTCGCCGCAGGGGGTGTGGGCACTGAAGCTTTCTTT. This translates into CASSFAAGGVGTEAFF.

This clonotype was counted only a few times. The rearrangement uses TRBV7-6 and TRBJ1-2, with D possibly matching TRBD1 (5 bases). Trimming pared 2 bases from V and 2 bases from J, leaving 12 bases between. CDR3 size: 15 residues. Germline loops: CDR1 SGHVS, CDR2 FNYEAQ. DNA of the CDR3: TGTGCCAGCAGCTTATTCGACAGTCCAAACTATGGCTACACCTTC. This sequence encodes CASSLFDSPNYGYTF.

This clonotype was counted only a few times. The chain's CDR3 is CSATGDSYNEQFF. In DNA form, the CDR3 reads TGCAGTGCTACCGGGGACTCCTACAATGAGCAGTTCTTC. The chain carries TRBV20-1 and TRBJ2-1; a possible D gene is TRBD2 (5 bases). Looked up from germline, CDR1 is DFQATT and CDR2 is SNEGSKA (reference sequence). Trimming shortened V by 4 bases and J by 0 bases, and 7 bases separated the two germline ends. The CDR3 runs to 13 residues.

This chain connects TRBV20-1 to TRBJ1-1; D is undetermined. The CDR3 totals 13 residues. The germline V gene encodes CDR1 DFQATT and CDR2 SNEGSKA (reference sequence). Trimming pared 3 bases from V and 7 bases from J, leaving 15 bases between. The CDR3 here is CSASRSGRNEAFF. CDR3 bases: TGCAGTGCTAGTAGATCTGGACGGAATGAAGCTTTCTTT.

This chain links TRBV11-2 with TRBJ2-7, with D perhaps matching TRBD2 (6 bases). The germline V gene has CDR1 SGHAT and CDR2 FQNNGV. V was cut by 5 bases and J by 2 bases, with 16 bases left in between. This CDR3 is 15 amino acids long. CDR3 in amino acids: CASSRNRDSPYEQYF. CDR3 DNA: TGTGCCAGCAGCCGAAACCGGGACTCACCCTACGAGCAGTACTTC.

This clonotype was observed a single time. The CDR3 DNA sequence: TGTGCCAGCAGCTACACGGTTAGCAATCAGCCCCAGCATTTT. Translation gives CASSYTVSNQPQHF. V and J are TRBV12-3 or TRBV12-4 and TRBJ1-5; D is ambiguous. The CDR3 length is 14 residues. Trimming pared 6 bases from V and 0 bases from J, leaving 9 bases between.